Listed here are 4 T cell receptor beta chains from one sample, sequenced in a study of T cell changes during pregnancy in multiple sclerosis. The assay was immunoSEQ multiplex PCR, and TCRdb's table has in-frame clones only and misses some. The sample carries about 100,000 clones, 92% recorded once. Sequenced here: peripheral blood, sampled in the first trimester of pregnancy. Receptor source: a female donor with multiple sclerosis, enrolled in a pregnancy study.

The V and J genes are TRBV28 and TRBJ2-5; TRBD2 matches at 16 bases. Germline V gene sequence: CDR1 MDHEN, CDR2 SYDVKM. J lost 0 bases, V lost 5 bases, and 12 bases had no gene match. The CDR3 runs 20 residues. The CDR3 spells CASSPQGLAGGLGYQETQYF. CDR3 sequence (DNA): TGTGCCAGCAGTCCGCAGGGACTAGCGGGAGGGCTAGGTTACCAAGAGACCCAGTACTTC.

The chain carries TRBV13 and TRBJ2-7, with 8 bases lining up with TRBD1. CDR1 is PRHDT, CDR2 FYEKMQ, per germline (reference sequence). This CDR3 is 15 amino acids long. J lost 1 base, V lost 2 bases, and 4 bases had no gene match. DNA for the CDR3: TGTGCCAGCAGCTTAAGGACAGGGTTATCCTACGAGCAGTACTTC. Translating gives CASSLRTGLSYEQYF.

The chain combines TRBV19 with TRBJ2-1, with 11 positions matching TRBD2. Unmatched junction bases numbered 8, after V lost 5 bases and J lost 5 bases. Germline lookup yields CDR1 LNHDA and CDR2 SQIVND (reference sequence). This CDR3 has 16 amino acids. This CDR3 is CASSWPGLAAHNEQFF. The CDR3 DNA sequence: TGTGCCAGTAGTTGGCCGGGACTAGCGGCCCACAATGAGCAGTTCTTC. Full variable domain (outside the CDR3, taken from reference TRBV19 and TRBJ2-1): DGGITQSPKYLFRKEGQNVTLSCEQNLNHDAMYWYRQDPGQGLRLIYYSQIVNDFQKGDIAEGYSVSREKKESFPLTVTSAQKNPTAFYLCASSWPGLAAHNEQFFGPGTRLTVL.

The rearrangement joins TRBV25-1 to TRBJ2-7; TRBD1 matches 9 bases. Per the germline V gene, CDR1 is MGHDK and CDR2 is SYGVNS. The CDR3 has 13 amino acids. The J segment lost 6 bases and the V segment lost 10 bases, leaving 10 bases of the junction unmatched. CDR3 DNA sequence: TGTGCCACAAAGAGGACAGGGGCGGGCGAGCAGTACTTC. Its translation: CATKRTGAGEQYF.